The next 18 T cell receptor beta chains were all read from a single sample in a study of cytomegalovirus exposure and HLA in healthy donors. The PCR made use of 60 Vbeta and 13 Jbeta primers. Only in-frame clones appear in the TCRdb table, and some are missing; sequencing was by immunoSEQ multiplex PCR. The table lists about 98,000 clones, about 81% of them singletons. Sequenced input: PBMCs. The source is a man in his late teens or twenties in good health and CMV-seropositive.

The chain combines TRBV28 with TRBJ1-3; D call uncertain. From germline, CDR1 is MDHEN and CDR2 SYDVKM. V lost 7 bases, J lost 0 bases, and 13 bases lay in between. The CDR3 has 15 residues. The CDR3 DNA reads TGTGCCAGCACCCGAGGAGGGTACTCTGGAAACACCATATATTTT. Protein: CASTRGGYSGNTIYF.

The chain carries TRBV21-1 and TRBJ2-3; the table's D call of TRBD2 was not tested on the DNA. TRBV21-1 is a known pseudogene. There are 14 residues in the CDR3. CDR3 amino acids: CASILGGGTDTQYF. The CDR3 coding sequence is TGTGCCAGCATACTAGGAGGGGGCACAGATACGCAGTATTTT.

The count of this clone is one. J is TRBJ2-7 and V is TRBV11-2; TRBD2 matches at 11 bases. The CDR3 extends over 15 amino acids. V shed 4 bases and J 4 bases; nucleotides not matched to a gene: 6. Germline V gives CDR1 SGHAT, CDR2 FQNNGV. CDR3 in amino acids: CASSSGTSGLYEQYF. DNA for the CDR3: TGTGCCAGCAGCTCAGGGACTAGCGGCTTATACGAGCAGTACTTC.

This clone was seen a few times. This chain joins TRBV6-1 and TRBJ2-5, with 8 nucleotides matching TRBD2. CDR3 length: 16 amino acids. Per the germline V gene, CDR1 is MNHNS and CDR2 is SASEGT. J gave up 1 base and V 2 bases, and 6 bases lay outside the gene matches. The CDR3 sequence is CASSESVAGLQETQYF. The CDR3 DNA follows: TGTGCCAGCAGTGAAAGTGTAGCGGGGCTCCAAGAGACCCAGTACTTC.

The chain carries TRBV6-4 and TRBJ1-2, with unresolved D. Germline CDR1 is MRHNA and CDR2 is SNTAGT. The length of the CDR3 is 13 residues. V shed 5 bases and J shed 4 bases, with 11 bases lying between them. The CDR3 DNA reads TGTGCCAGCAGTCGGGGTTCGGGCTATGGCTACACCTTC. This translates into CASSRGSGYGYTF.

The gene calls are TRBV9 and TRBJ2-1, with 8 bases fitting TRBD1. The V segment lost 4 bases and the J segment 15 bases; nucleotides outside the gene matches: 18. The CDR3 loop spans 15 amino acids. Germline V lookup: CDR1 SGDLS, CDR2 YYNGEE. The CDR3 DNA reads as TGTGCCAGCAGCCCGACAACAGGGGGGTCATCCTTACTGTTCTTC. It encodes CASSPTTGGSSLLFF.

This clone came up a few times. V and J are TRBV27 and TRBJ2-3, with 7 bases lining up with TRBD1. V gave up 7 bases and J gave up 7 bases; unmatched junction bases: 5. Per the germline V gene, CDR1 is MNHEY and CDR2 is SMNVEV (reference sequence). The CDR3 has 12 amino acids. The chain's CDR3 is CASTGQANTQYF. CDR3 nucleotides: TGTGCCAGCACTGGACAGGCGAATACGCAGTATTTT.

This clone showed up just once. The V and J genes are TRBV5-1 and TRBJ2-1; 7 bases match TRBD1. From germline, CDR1 is SGHRS and CDR2 YFSETQ. Losses at the gene ends were 0 bases for V and 4 bases for J; bases not matched to a gene: 13. The CDR3 spans 18 residues. As DNA, the CDR3 is TGCGCCAGCAGCTTGGCGGGAATGACAGGGAGTGGGTACAATGAGCAGTTCTTC. Its protein product is CASSLAGMTGSGYNEQFF. The variable domain in full, completed from reference TRBV5-1 and TRBJ2-1, reads KAGVTQTPRYLIKTRGQQVTLSCSPISGHRSVSWYQQTPGQGLQFLFEYFSETQRNKGNFPGRFSGRQFSNSRSEMNVSTLELGDSALYLCASSLAGMTGSGYNEQFFGPGTRLTVL.

This chain's CDR3 is CASRGTVHEQYF. The DNA for the CDR3 is TGTGCCAGCAGGGGGACAGTTCACGAGCAGTACTTC. The V and J genes are TRBV2 and TRBJ2-7; 7 nucleotides align to TRBD1. The CDR3 has 12 amino acids. Germline values: CDR1 SNHLY, CDR2 FYNNEI. The ends lost 6 bases at V and 5 bases at J; junction bases unmatched: 4.

The chain joins TRBV27 to TRBJ2-7, with D possibly matching TRBD1 (5 bases). This CDR3 has 13 amino acids. V lost 8 bases and J lost 1, with 12 bases in between. CDR1 MNHEY and CDR2 SMNVEV come from the germline V gene (reference sequence). The CDR3 region has the DNA TGTGCCAGCGCCTCATCAGGGTCCTACGAGCAGTACTTC. Protein product: CASASSGSYEQYF.

The chain links TRBV4-1 to TRBJ1-6; TRBD1 agrees at 8 bases. The junction had 11 bases not matched to a gene; V was cut back by 4 bases and J by 3 bases. This CDR3 comprises 18 residues. The germline V gene has CDR1 MGHRA and CDR2 YSYEKL. The CDR3 DNA follows: TGCGCCAGCAGCCCACGGACAGGGCGTGGGGACTATAATTCACCCCTCCACTTT. The encoded protein is CASSPRTGRGDYNSPLHF.

The chain joins TRBV30 to TRBJ2-5; D unresolved. Judging by the DNA end, TRBJ2-7 fits better; the J call may be wrong. The germline V gene has CDR1 GTSNPN and CDR2 SVGIG (reference sequence). The length of the CDR3 is 15 residues. In DNA, the CDR3 is TGTGCCTGGAGTGCAGAGACACGTCGCTCCTACGAGCAGTACTTC. Its protein product is CAWSAETRRSYEQYF.

The chain carries TRBV27 and TRBJ1-1, with D possibly TRBD1 on 5 matching bases. Trimming removed 2 bases from V and 0 bases from J, with 13 bases in between. The germline V gene encodes CDR1 MNHEY and CDR2 SMNVEV (reference sequence). This CDR3 is built from 16 residues. This chain's CDR3 is CASSLRRGRVNTEAFF. DNA for the CDR3: TGTGCCAGCAGTTTAAGGCGGGGCAGAGTGAACACTGAAGCTTTCTTT.

The V gene is TRBV4-1, the J gene TRBJ2-5; TRBD1 matches 7 bases. Trimming cost V 4 bases and J 7 bases; bases outside gene matches: 9. The CDR3 spans 14 residues. The germline CDR1 and CDR2 sequences are MGHRA and YSYEKL. In DNA form, the CDR3 reads TGCGCCAGCAGCCCCCTTCAGGGGGAAGGGACCCAGTACTTC. This translates into CASSPLQGEGTQYF.

The chain recombines TRBV5-1 with TRBJ1-6, with 9 bases that match TRBD1. The germline V gene encodes CDR1 SGHRS and CDR2 YFSETQ. The junction had 3 bases not matched to a gene; V was cut back by 4 bases and J by 16 bases. There are 11 residues in the CDR3. The CDR3 DNA reads TGCGCCAGCAGCCCCGGACAGGGGCTCCACTTT. This gives the protein CASSPGQGLHF.

The rearrangement links TRBV14 to TRBJ2-7, with 7 bases lining up with TRBD1. Trimming took 4 bases from V and 1 from J; bases not matched to a gene: 10. Germline CDR1 is SGHDN and CDR2 is FVKESK. The CDR3 covers 16 residues. CDR3 region: CASSPRKRDRSYEQYF. CDR3 nucleotides: TGTGCCAGCAGCCCTCGGAAGAGGGACAGATCCTACGAGCAGTACTTC.

This clone showed up just a few times. This chain links TRBV5-1 with TRBJ2-7; 11 positions match TRBD2. The CDR3 totals 14 residues. The germline gives CDR1 SGHRS, CDR2 YFSETQ. The ends lost 4 bases at V and 3 bases at J; junction bases unmatched: 3. The CDR3 loop is CASSDGTSGYEQYF. In DNA, the CDR3 is TGCGCCAGCAGCGACGGGACTAGCGGCTACGAGCAGTACTTC.

The chain has TRBV30 and TRBJ1-4; D call uncertain. V lost 0 bases to trimming and J lost 3 bases, with 11 bases between them. Germline V gives CDR1 GTSNPN, CDR2 SVGIG (reference sequence). The CDR3 loop spans 15 amino acids. CDR3 sequence: CAWSVRGLANEKLFF. As DNA, the CDR3 is TGTGCCTGGAGTGTACGAGGGTTGGCTAATGAAAAACTGTTTTTT.